The T cell receptor beta chain described here comes from a study of blood T cell repertoires in COVID-19. In the study's own analysis: Amplification with reference gene primers provided the estimates of nucleated cell counts. Some clones are missing from TCRdb's copy, which holds only in-frame ones; the method was immunoSEQ multiplex PCR. The V and J calls and clone size come from that table; D and trimming were worked out from the DNA. The data contain 150,000 to 200,000 clones, about 87% of them singletons. Losses at the gene ends were 2 bases for V and 5 bases for J; bases not matched to a gene: 8. Germline values: CDR1 LNHNV, CDR2 YYDKDF (reference sequence). The CDR3 consists of 15 residues.

Sequencing was carried out using peripheral blood. The chain carries TRBV15 and TRBJ1-2; the match to TRBD1 covers 7 bases. This TCR was recovered from a woman between 65 and 79 years old with COVID-19, enrolled during active disease. The CDR3 spells CATSRSLGTAYGYTF. In DNA, the CDR3 is TGTGCCACCAGCAGAAGCCTCGGGACAGCGTATGGCTACACCTTC.